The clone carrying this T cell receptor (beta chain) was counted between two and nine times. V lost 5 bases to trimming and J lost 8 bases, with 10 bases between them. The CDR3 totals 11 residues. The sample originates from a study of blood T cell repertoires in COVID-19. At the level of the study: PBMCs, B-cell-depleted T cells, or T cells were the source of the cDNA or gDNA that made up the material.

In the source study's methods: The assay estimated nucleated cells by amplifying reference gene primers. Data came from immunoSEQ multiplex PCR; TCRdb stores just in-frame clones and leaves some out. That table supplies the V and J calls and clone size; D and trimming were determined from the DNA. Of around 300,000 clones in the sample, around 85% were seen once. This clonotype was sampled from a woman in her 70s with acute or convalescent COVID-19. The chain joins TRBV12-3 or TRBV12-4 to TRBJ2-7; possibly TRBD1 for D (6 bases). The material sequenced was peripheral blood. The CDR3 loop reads CASSEGVKQYF. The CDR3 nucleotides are TGTGCCAGCAGTGAGGGGGTCAAGCAGTACTTC.